What follows is one T cell receptor (beta chain) and its context. Its antigen remains unknown. Between the trimmed V and J ends, which lost 4 bases and 0 bases, there was a span of 6 bases. The CDR3 extends over 13 amino acids. Germline CDR1 is SGHDN and CDR2 is FVKESK. The sample belongs to a study of cytomegalovirus exposure and HLA in healthy donors. Notes on the study in general: A later analysis found that most CMV-associated TCR beta chains appeared HLA-restricted. Sequence variants that were highly shared formed a cluster that was likely a sequencing artifact. Across donors, sequencing depth was assumed by presence/absence analyses to be roughly uniform.

PCR amplification relied on 60 Vbeta primers (plus 13 Jbeta primers). Libraries were prepared by immunoSEQ multiplex PCR; TCRdb keeps only in-frame clonotypes and omits some of them. The sample data list roughly 120,000 clones. The sequenced sample consisted of PBMCs. The receptor was derived from a man aged 30 to 45 in good health and CMV-seronegative. The chain is built from TRBV14 and TRBJ1-1; D unclear. CDR3 protein: CASSPSLNTEAFF. In DNA, the CDR3 is TGTGCCAGCAGCCCCTCCTTGAACACTGAAGCTTTCTTT.